One and the same sample provided the 20 T cell receptor beta chains below, sequenced in a study of T cells in Graves' hyperthyroidism and ophthalmopathy. RNA transcripts were the template for amplifying TCR beta CDR3 regions. First-round RT-PCR with HTBI primers amplified the TCR CDR3 region. TCRdb analysed the multiplex PCR reads with MiXCR anew, one entry per CDR3 protein. The data show 300,000 to 450,000 distinct CDR3 sequences, with 14% seen just once and 8% to 13% held by the top ten. The sequenced material came from blood. These receptors were collected from a woman aged 55-70 years with Graves' hyperthyroidism.

This clonotype was counted many times. The chain uses TRBV7-9 and TRBJ2-5; TRBD1 agrees at 7 bases. Germline V CDR1 and CDR2: SEHNR, FQNEAQ (reference sequence). The CDR3 extends over 14 amino acids. V shed 4 bases, J shed 2 bases, and the junction held 4 bases outside the gene matches. The CDR3 nucleotides read TGTGCCAGCAGCTCGGGACAGCGACAAGAGACCCAGTACTTC. Translating gives CASSSGQRQETQYF.

This clonotype was recorded a few times. The CDR3 is CASSSGRSGEQYF. DNA of the CDR3: TGTGCCAGCAGTTCCGGACGGTCTGGCGAGCAGTACTTC. The chain has TRBV28 and TRBJ2-7; no definite D call. V lost 4 bases and J 6 bases, leaving 13 bases between the germline ends. Germline V lookup: CDR1 MDHEN, CDR2 SYDVKM. The CDR3 totals 13 residues.

This clonotype appeared many times. The chain has TRBV7-9 and TRBJ2-7; TRBD1 matches 9 bases. In germline, CDR1 is SEHNR, CDR2 FQNEAQ (reference sequence). This CDR3 is built from 13 residues. Germline trimming cut 8 bases from V and 2 bases from J; bases unmatched to any gene: 4. As DNA, the CDR3 is TGTGCCAGCGGGGGGACAGGGACCTACGAGCAGTACTTC. Translation gives CASGGTGTYEQYF. Complete variable domain (other parts from reference TRBV7-9 and TRBJ2-7): DTGVSQNPRHKITKRGQNVTFRCDPISEHNRLYWYRQTLGQGPEFLTYFQNEAQLEKSRLLSDRFSAERPKGSFSTLEIQRTEQGDSAMYLCASGGTGTYEQYFGPGTRLTVT.

This clonotype showed up many times. V usage is TRBV11-2 and J usage is TRBJ2-1, with 11 nucleotides matching TRBD2. From germline, CDR1 is SGHAT and CDR2 FQNNGV. J lost 15 bases, V lost 5 bases, and 6 bases had no gene match. CDR3 length equals 12 residues. In nucleotides, the CDR3 is TGTGCCAGCAGCGCCACTAGCGGGAGTCTGTTCTTC. This encodes CASSATSGSLFF.

This clonotype came up a few times. The chain has TRBV24-1 and TRBJ2-3; 7 nucleotides agree with TRBD1. Germline V gene lookup returns CDR1 KGHDR and CDR2 SFDVKD. J gave up 4 bases and V 4 bases, and 7 bases lay outside the gene matches. The CDR3 spans 15 residues. The CDR3 loop is CATSDLTGSPDTQYF. CDR3 DNA sequence: TGTGCCACCAGTGACCTGACAGGGAGCCCAGATACGCAGTATTTT.

This clonotype was detected only a few times. This sequence joins TRBV6-4 and TRBJ2-3; 10 nucleotides align to TRBD1. Germline CDR1 MRHNA, CDR2 SNTAGT. The CDR3 consists of 15 residues. The trim removed 5 bases at V and 4 bases at J, leaving 6 bases unmatched. CDR3 nucleotides: TGTGCCAGCAGTCGACAGGGGGCTTCGTCAGATACGCAGTATTTT. It yields the protein CASSRQGASSDTQYF.

This clonotype has at least ten counts. The junction departs from the called germline gene at one end, perhaps through a read error. V and J are TRBV20-1 and TRBJ2-7; 9 bases are a match to TRBD1. There are 14 residues in the CDR3. Germline lookup yields CDR1 DFQATT and CDR2 SNEGSKA (reference sequence). CDR3 protein: CSARGGGQGHEQYF. The CDR3 coding sequence is TGCAGTGCGAGAGGGGGGGGACAGGGCCACGAGCAGTACTTC.

The chain combines TRBV5-1 with TRBJ2-7; the match to TRBD1 covers 8 bases. The CDR3 spans 14 residues. The J segment lost 5 bases and the V segment lost 1 base, leaving 5 bases of the junction unmatched. Germline values: CDR1 SGHRS, CDR2 YFSETQ. The CDR3 DNA is TGCGCCAGCAGCTTGTCAGGGGGCAACCACGAGCAGTACTTC. Protein product: CASSLSGGNHEQYF.

In the case of this clonotype: A much larger clone differs from this one at a single base, so this may be a read error. CDR3 DNA sequence: TGTGCCAGCTCTATAACTCACACAGATACGCAGTATTTT. This sequence encodes CASSITHTDTQYF. The chain couples TRBV7-3 to TRBJ2-3, with D hard to call. CDR1 and CDR2 from the germline V gene are SGHTA and FQGTGA. The CDR3 has 13 amino acids. Trimming cost V 8 bases and J 2 bases, with 11 bases left between them. Combining the CDR3 with reference TRBV7-3 and TRBJ2-3 gives the whole variable domain GAGVSQTPSNKVTEKGKYVELRCDPISGHTALYWYRQSLGQGPEFLIYFQGTGAADDSGLPNDRFFAVRPEGSVSTLKIQRTERGDSAVYLCASSITHTDTQYFGPGTRLTVL.

This clonotype was observed at least ten times. The chain has TRBV20-1 and TRBJ2-1; TRBD2 matches at 9 bases. The CDR3 is 13 amino acids. CDR1 is DFQATT, CDR2 SNEGSKA, per germline (reference sequence). Losses at the gene ends were 1 base for V and 9 bases for J; bases not matched to a gene: 4. The CDR3 here is CSARVLSGGEQFF. Written as DNA, the CDR3 is TGCAGTGCTAGAGTTCTTAGCGGGGGTGAGCAGTTCTTC.

This clonotype was counted ten times or more. CDR3 in amino acids: CASSPMGDYYEQYF. In DNA form, the CDR3 reads TGTGCCAGCAGTCCTATGGGAGATTACTACGAGCAGTACTTC. V and J are TRBV28 and TRBJ2-7; D might be TRBD2 (5 bases). Germline V lookup: CDR1 MDHEN, CDR2 SYDVKM. The CDR3 sequence is 14 residues long. V was shortened by 5 bases and J by 3 bases, with 14 bases between the two germline ends.

This clonotype occurred many times. The rearrangement links TRBV3-1 to TRBJ2-1; D ambiguous. This CDR3 contains 13 residues. CDR1 LGHDT and CDR2 YNNKEL come from the germline V gene (reference sequence). The germline V and J ends were trimmed by 3 bases and 6 bases, with 9 bases remaining between them. CDR3 loop: CASSQWGSNEQFF. CDR3 sequence (DNA): TGTGCCAGCAGCCAGTGGGGAAGCAATGAGCAGTTCTTC.

This clonotype was seen ten or more times. The rearrangement links TRBV11-1 to TRBJ2-5, with 9 bases that match TRBD1. V lost 5 bases, J lost 2 bases, and 3 bases stayed unmatched. The CDR3 runs to 14 residues. Germline V gene sequence: CDR1 SGHAT, CDR2 FQDESV (reference sequence). The CDR3 coding sequence is TGTGCCAGCAGCAGGGGACAGGGACAAGAGACCCAGTACTTC. This codes for CASSRGQGQETQYF.

The gene calls are TRBV4-1 and TRBJ1-4, with 12 bases fitting TRBD1. This CDR3 contains 16 residues. V lost 6 bases, J lost 1 base, and 3 bases stayed unmatched. The germline V gene has CDR1 MGHRA and CDR2 YSYEKL. For the CDR3, the DNA is TGCGCCAGCAGGGGACAGGGGGCCGGAACTAATGAAAAACTGTTTTTT. The encoded protein is CASRGQGAGTNEKLFF.

In its sample, this clonotype was seen many times. V and J are TRBV3-1 and TRBJ2-7; 7 bases align to TRBD1. With 3 bases clipped from V and 1 base from J, the junction kept 3 bases outside the gene matches. Per the germline V gene, CDR1 is LGHDT and CDR2 is YNNKEL (reference sequence). The CDR3 contains 14 residues. CDR3 in amino acids: CASSQGQPSYEQYF. The CDR3 DNA reads TGTGCCAGCAGCCAGGGACAGCCTTCCTACGAGCAGTACTTC.

A few counts support this clonotype. Just one base apart from a much larger clone, this may be a read error. The chain is built from TRBV20-1 and TRBJ1-2; D perhaps matches TRBD1 (5 bases). V lost 6 bases and J 4 bases, leaving 9 bases between the germline ends. CDR3 length: 11 amino acids. Germline V gene lookup returns CDR1 DFQATT and CDR2 SNEGSKA (reference sequence). The CDR3 bases are TGCAGTGCCGGGACTAGCTATGGCTACACCTTC. It translates to CSAGTSYGYTF.

This clonotype occurred many times. This rearrangement joins TRBV18 to TRBJ2-5, with D possibly matching TRBD1 (5 bases). Trimming shortened V by 2 bases and J by 3 bases, and 10 bases separated the two germline ends. CDR1 is KGHSH, CDR2 LQKENI, per germline. The CDR3 length is 14 residues. CDR3 sequence (DNA): TGTGCCAGCTCACCATCTCAAGGGGAAGAGACCCAGTACTTC. This translates into CASSPSQGEETQYF.

The CDR3 DNA reads as TGTGCCAGCAGCGTAGGGCCCCCATTTTGGGAGCAGTACTTC. As protein: CASSVGPPFWEQYF. J is TRBJ2-7 and V is TRBV9; D gene unclear. CDR1 and CDR2 (germline): SGDLS, YYNGEE. Trimming left V 0 bases short and J 7 bases short, with 14 bases between. The CDR3 runs to 14 residues.

This chain uses TRBV15 with TRBJ1-5; D ambiguous. The germline V gene has CDR1 LNHNV and CDR2 YYDKDF (reference sequence). V gave up 0 bases and J gave up 6 bases, with 6 bases separating them. The CDR3 loop spans 13 amino acids. This CDR3 is CATSRDLIQPQHF. DNA of the CDR3: TGTGCCACCAGCAGAGACCTCATTCAGCCCCAGCATTTT.

This clonotype was counted only a few times. This rearrangement joins TRBV27 to TRBJ2-3; D call uncertain. The germline CDR1 and CDR2 sequences are MNHEY and SMNVEV (reference sequence). Trimming stripped 6 bases from V and 10 bases from J, with 14 bases between. The CDR3 spans 12 residues. The CDR3 coding sequence is TGTGCCAGCAGCCTCCAGCACGTAGCGCAGTATTTT. Translating gives CASSLQHVAQYF.